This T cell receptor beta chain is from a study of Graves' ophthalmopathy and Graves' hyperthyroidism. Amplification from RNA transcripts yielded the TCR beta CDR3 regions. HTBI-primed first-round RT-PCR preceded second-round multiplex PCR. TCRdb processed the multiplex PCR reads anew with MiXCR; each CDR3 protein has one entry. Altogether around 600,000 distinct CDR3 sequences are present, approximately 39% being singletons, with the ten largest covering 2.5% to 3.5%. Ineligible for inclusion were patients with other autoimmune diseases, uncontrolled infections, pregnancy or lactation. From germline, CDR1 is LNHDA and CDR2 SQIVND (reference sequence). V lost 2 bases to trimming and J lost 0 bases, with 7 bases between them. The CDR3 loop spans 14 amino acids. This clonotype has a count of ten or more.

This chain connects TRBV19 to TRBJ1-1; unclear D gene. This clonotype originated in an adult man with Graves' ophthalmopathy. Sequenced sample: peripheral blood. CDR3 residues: CASSILEMNTEAFF. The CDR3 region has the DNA TGTGCCAGTAGTATACTAGAAATGAACACTGAAGCTTTCTTT.